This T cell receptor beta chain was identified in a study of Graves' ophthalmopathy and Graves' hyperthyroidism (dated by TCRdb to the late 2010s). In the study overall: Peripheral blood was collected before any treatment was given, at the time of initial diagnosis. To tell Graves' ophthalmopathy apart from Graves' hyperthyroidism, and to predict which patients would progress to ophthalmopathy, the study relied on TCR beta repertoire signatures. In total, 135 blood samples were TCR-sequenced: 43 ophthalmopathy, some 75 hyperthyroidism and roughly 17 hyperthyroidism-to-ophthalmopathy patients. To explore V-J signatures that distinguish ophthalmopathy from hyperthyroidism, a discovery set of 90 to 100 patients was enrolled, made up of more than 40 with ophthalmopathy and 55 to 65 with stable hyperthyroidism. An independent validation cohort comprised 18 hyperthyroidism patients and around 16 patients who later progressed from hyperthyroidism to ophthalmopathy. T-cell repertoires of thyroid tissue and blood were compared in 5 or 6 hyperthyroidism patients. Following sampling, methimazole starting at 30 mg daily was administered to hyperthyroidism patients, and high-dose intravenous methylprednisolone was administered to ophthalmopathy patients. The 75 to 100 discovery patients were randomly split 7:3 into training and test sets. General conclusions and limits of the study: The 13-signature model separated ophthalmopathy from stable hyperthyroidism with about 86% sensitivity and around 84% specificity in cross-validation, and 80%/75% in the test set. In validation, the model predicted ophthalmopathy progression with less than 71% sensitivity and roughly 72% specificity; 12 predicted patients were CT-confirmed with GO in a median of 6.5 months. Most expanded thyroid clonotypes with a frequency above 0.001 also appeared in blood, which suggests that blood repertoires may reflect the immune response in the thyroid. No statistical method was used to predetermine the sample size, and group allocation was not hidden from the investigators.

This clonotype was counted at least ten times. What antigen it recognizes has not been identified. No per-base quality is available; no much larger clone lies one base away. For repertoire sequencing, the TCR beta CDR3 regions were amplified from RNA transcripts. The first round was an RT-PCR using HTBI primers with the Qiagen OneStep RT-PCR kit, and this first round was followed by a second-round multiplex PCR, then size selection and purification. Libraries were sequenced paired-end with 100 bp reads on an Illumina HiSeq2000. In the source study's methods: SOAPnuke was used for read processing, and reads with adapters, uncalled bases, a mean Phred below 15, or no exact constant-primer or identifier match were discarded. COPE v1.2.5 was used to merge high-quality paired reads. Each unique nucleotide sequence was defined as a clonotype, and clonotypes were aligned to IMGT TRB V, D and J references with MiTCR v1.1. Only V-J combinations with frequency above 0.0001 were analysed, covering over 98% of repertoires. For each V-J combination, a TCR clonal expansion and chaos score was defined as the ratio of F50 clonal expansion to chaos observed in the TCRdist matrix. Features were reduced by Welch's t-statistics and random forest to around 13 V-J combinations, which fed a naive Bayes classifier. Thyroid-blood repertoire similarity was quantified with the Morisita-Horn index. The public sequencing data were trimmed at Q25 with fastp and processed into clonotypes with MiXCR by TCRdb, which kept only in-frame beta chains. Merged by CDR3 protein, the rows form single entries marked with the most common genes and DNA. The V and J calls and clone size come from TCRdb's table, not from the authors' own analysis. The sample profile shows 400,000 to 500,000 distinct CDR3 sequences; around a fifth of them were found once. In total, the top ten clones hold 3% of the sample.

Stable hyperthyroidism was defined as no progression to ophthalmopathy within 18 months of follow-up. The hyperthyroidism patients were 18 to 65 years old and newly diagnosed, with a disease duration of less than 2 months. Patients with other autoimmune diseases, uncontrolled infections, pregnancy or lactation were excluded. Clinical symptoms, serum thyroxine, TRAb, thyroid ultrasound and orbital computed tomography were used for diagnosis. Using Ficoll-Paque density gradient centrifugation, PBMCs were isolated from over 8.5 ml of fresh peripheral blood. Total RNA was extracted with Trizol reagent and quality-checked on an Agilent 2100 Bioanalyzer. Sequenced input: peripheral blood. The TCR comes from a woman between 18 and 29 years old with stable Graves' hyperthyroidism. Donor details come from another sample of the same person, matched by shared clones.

The encoded CDR3 is CASSFMQGAREQYF. Here is the DNA: TGTGCCAGCAGTTTTATGCAGGGGGCGCGCGAGCAGTACTTC. The V gene is TRBV12-3 or TRBV12-4 and the J gene is TRBJ2-7; TRBD1 lines up with 8 middle nucleotides. Spanning cysteine to phenylalanine, the CDR3 consists of 14 amino acids. Just the 42-base CDR3 DNA is kept, in frame starting at base 1. V and J are trimmed by 3 bases and 6 bases, and the gene matches miss 7 bases of the junction.